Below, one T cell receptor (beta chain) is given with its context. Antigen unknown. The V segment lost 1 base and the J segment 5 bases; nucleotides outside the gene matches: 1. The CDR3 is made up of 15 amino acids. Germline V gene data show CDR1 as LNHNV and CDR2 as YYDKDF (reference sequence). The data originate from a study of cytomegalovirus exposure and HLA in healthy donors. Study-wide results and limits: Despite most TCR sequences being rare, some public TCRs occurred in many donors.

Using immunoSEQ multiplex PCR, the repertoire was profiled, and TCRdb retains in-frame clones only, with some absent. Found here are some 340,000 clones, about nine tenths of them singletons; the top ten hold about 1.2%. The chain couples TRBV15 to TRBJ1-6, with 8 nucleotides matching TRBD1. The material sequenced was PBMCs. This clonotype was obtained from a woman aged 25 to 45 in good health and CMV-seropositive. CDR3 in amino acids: CATSRGTGHNSPLHF. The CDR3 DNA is TGTGCCACCAGCAGAGGGACAGGGCATAATTCACCCCTCCACTTT.